The 21 T cell receptor beta chains in this list originate from one sample, sequenced in a study of cytomegalovirus exposure and HLA in healthy donors. The primer mix had 60 Vbeta and 13 Jbeta primers. Measured with immunoSEQ multiplex PCR; TCRdb has only the in-frame clones, and not every one. The table records 150,000 to 200,000 clones, roughly 79% of them present only once. The sample taken for sequencing was PBMCs. The receptor set was obtained from a middle-aged man in good health and CMV-seronegative.

This chain uses TRBV9 with TRBJ2-1; 8 positions agree with TRBD2. J was trimmed by 0 bases and V by 0 bases; bases with no gene match: 8. Germline lookup yields CDR1 SGDLS and CDR2 YYNGEE. This CDR3 is built from 18 residues. This CDR3 reads CASSVAGGSGSSYNEQFF. The CDR3 coding sequence is TGTGCCAGCAGCGTAGCGGGCGGGAGCGGGAGCTCCTACAATGAGCAGTTCTTC. Variable domain in full (rest from reference TRBV9 and TRBJ2-1): DSGVTQTPKHLITATGQRVTLRCSPRSGDLSVYWYQQSLDQGLQFLIQYYNGEERAKGNILERFSAQQFPDLHSELNLSSLELGDSALYFCASSVAGGSGSSYNEQFFGPGTRLTVL.

This clone turned up a few times. V gene TRBV6-4 combines with J gene TRBJ1-2; 9 bases map to TRBD1. In germline, CDR1 is MRHNA, CDR2 SNTAGT. The CDR3 sequence is 13 residues long. Losses at the gene ends were 0 bases for V and 11 bases for J; bases not matched to a gene: 4. CDR3 amino acids: CASSDSGQGTYTF. The CDR3 region has the DNA TGTGCCAGCAGTGACTCTGGACAGGGGACGTACACCTTC.

This chain joins TRBV9 and TRBJ2-7; 7 nucleotides agree with TRBD2. Germline values: CDR1 SGDLS, CDR2 YYNGEE. The CDR3 runs 15 residues. Losses at the gene ends were 0 bases for V and 3 bases for J; bases not matched to a gene: 6. The CDR3 nucleotides read TGTGCCAGCAGCGTAGACGCTAGCGGTTACTACGAGCAGTACTTC. It translates to CASSVDASGYYEQYF.

The V and J genes are TRBV10-1 and TRBJ2-1; 10 nucleotides line up with TRBD2. The germline CDR1 and CDR2 sequences are WNHNN and SYGVQD (reference sequence). The CDR3 runs to 13 residues. With V trimmed by 6 bases and J by 5 bases, 1 base remained unmatched. The CDR3 DNA follows: TGCGCCAGCAGACTAGCGGGAAACAATGAGCAGTTCTTC. Amino acid sequence: CASRLAGNNEQFF.

The chain has TRBV11-2 and TRBJ2-3; D possibly corresponds to TRBD2 (6 bases). The V and J ends lost 3 bases and 5 bases respectively, with 12 bases between them. The germline gives CDR1 SGHAT, CDR2 FQNNGV. The CDR3 totals 14 residues. CDR3 protein: CASSFPGEGDTQYF. DNA for the CDR3: TGTGCCAGCAGCTTTCCGGGAGAGGGAGATACGCAGTATTTT.

The rearrangement uses TRBV7-2 and TRBJ2-3, with D tentatively TRBD2 (7 bases). V gave up 4 bases and J gave up 6 bases, with 14 bases separating them. CDR3 size: 14 residues. Germline loops: CDR1 SGHTA, CDR2 FQGNSA. In DNA, the CDR3 is TGTGCCAGCAGCTCCACACGGGGGGCGGATACGCAGTATTTT. Protein product: CASSSTRGADTQYF.

The chain's CDR3 is CASSGTGELKTYNEQFF. CDR3 sequence (DNA): TGTGCCAGCAGCGGGACAGGGGAGCTAAAGACCTACAATGAGCAGTTCTTC. The chain couples TRBV25-1 to TRBJ2-1; 10 bases agree with TRBD1. This CDR3 contains 17 residues. V was clipped by 6 bases and J by 2 bases; unmatched bases: 10. Germline lookup yields CDR1 MGHDK and CDR2 SYGVNS.

This clone has a count of ten or more. The chain is built from TRBV6-6 and TRBJ2-7; D perhaps matches TRBD1 (7 bases). V was pared by 4 bases and J by 3 bases, with 13 bases between. The germline gives CDR1 MNHNY, CDR2 SVGAGI (reference sequence). This CDR3 is 14 amino acids long. The DNA for the CDR3 is TGTGCCAGCAGTTTTACAGGGGAGGTCTACGAGCAGTACTTC. Translation: CASSFTGEVYEQYF.

The rearrangement links TRBV9 to TRBJ1-1; D possibly corresponds to TRBD1 (5 bases). The CDR3 loop spans 16 amino acids. Trimming stripped 3 bases from V and 5 bases from J, with 20 bases between. Per the germline V gene, CDR1 is SGDLS and CDR2 is YYNGEE. The CDR3 loop is CASSAGAGIAQTEAFF. The CDR3 DNA reads TGTGCCAGCAGCGCCGGGGCGGGGATCGCCCAAACTGAAGCTTTCTTT.

V gene TRBV21-1 combines with J gene TRBJ2-7; the tabulated D call, TRBD2, remains unverified against the DNA. TRBV21-1 is a recognized pseudogene. This CDR3 has 15 residues. The DNA of the CDR3 is TGTGCCAGCAGCACCCCGGGACTCCCCCTCTACGAGCAGTACGTC. Translated, it gives CASSTPGLPLYEQYV.

A few counts support this clone. One end of the junction is discordant with germline, which a read error may explain. This chain links TRBV7-9 with TRBJ1-3, with 9 bases fitting TRBD1. The CDR3 covers 17 residues. Germline-derived CDR1 and CDR2 are SEHNR and FQNEAQ (reference sequence). CDR3 protein: CSSSLRPTGGLGNTIYF. In nucleotides, the CDR3 is TGTTCCAGCAGCTTAAGGCCCACAGGGGGCTTAGGAAACACCATATATTTT. Full variable domain (rest looked up from reference TRBV7-9 and TRBJ1-3): DTGVSQNPRHKITKRGQNVTFRCDPISEHNRLYWYRQTLGQGPEFLTYFQNEAQLEKSRLLSDRFSAERPKGSFSTLEIQRTEQGDSAMYLCSSSLRPTGGLGNTIYFGEGSWLTVV.

This sequence joins TRBV7-9 and TRBJ2-7; 13 bases match TRBD2. The V and J ends lost 6 bases and 3 bases, in that order; junction bases with no gene match: 11. The CDR3 loop spans 17 amino acids. Germline lookup yields CDR1 SEHNR and CDR2 FQNEAQ (reference sequence). The CDR3, as DNA: TGTGCCAGCAGTCCAAGAGGGGGACTAGCGGGATACTACGAGCAGTACGTC. As protein: CASSPRGGLAGYYEQYV.

This chain joins TRBV2 and TRBJ2-5; D is unresolved. Germline values: CDR1 SNHLY, CDR2 FYNNEI. The CDR3 is made up of 13 amino acids. Trimming removed 4 bases at V and 7 bases at J, with 13 bases between. The CDR3 nucleotides are TGTGCCAGCAGTGGACCAGGAAAGGTGACCCAGTACTTC. It yields the protein CASSGPGKVTQYF.

The rearrangement uses TRBV7-2 and TRBJ2-1, with 7 nucleotides matching TRBD2. The CDR3 sequence is 17 residues long. Germline assignment: CDR1 SGHTA and CDR2 FQGNSA. V lost 5 bases, J lost 9 bases, and 19 bases stayed unmatched. The DNA for the CDR3 is TGTGCCAGCAGCCCCCAAATGGTGGCTAGCGGAGGGAGTGAGCAGTTCTTC. Translating gives CASSPQMVASGGSEQFF.

This clone came up a few times. The chain carries TRBV11-2 and TRBJ1-5; TRBD1 agrees at 9 bases. The junction had 5 bases not matched to a gene; V was cut back by 5 bases and J by 12 bases. Looked up from germline, CDR1 is SGHAT and CDR2 is FQNNGV. This CDR3 contains 12 residues. CDR3 in amino acids: CASSQGGQGQHF. The DNA of the CDR3 is TGTGCCAGCAGCCAAGGGGGACAGGGCCAGCATTTT.

The V call is TRBV30, the J call TRBJ2-3, with 9 positions matching TRBD1. The germline V gene has CDR1 GTSNPN and CDR2 SVGIG (reference sequence). The CDR3 sequence is 14 residues long. Trimming at V came to 2 bases and at J to 4 bases, leaving 4 bases not matched to a gene. The chain's CDR3 is CAWSTGTGSDTQYF. Written as DNA, the CDR3 is TGTGCCTGGAGTACCGGGACAGGGTCAGATACGCAGTATTTT.

This rearrangement joins TRBV5-1 to TRBJ2-7; tentatively, D is TRBD1 (5 bases). V dropped 0 bases and J dropped 3 bases, with 10 bases sitting between them. This CDR3 is 14 amino acids long. Germline lookup yields CDR1 SGHRS and CDR2 YFSETQ. The CDR3 sequence is CASSLGTISYEQYF. CDR3 nucleotide sequence: TGCGCCAGCAGCTTGGGGACAATAAGCTACGAGCAGTACTTC.

This clone was counted only a few times. The J gene is TRBJ1-1, the V gene TRBV5-1; 9 nucleotides agree with TRBD1. V was clipped by 5 bases and J by 1 base; unmatched bases: 6. Per germline, CDR1 SGHRS and CDR2 YFSETQ. CDR3 length: 15 amino acids. The CDR3 loop reads CASRGDRVENTEAFF. The DNA of the CDR3 is TGCGCCAGCAGAGGGGACAGGGTCGAGAACACTGAAGCTTTCTTT.

The rearrangement links TRBV7-9 to TRBJ2-5, with 10 bases fitting TRBD2. V dropped 3 bases and J dropped 8; count of bases not matched to a gene: 6. This CDR3 has 14 amino acids. Germline loops: CDR1 SEHNR, CDR2 FQNEAQ (reference sequence). The CDR3 sequence is CASSFGLAGDTQYF. As DNA, the CDR3 is TGTGCCAGCAGCTTCGGGCTAGCGGGAGATACCCAGTACTTC.

The CDR3 is CASSPTTTNEKLFF. DNA of the CDR3: TGTGCCAGCAGCCCCACTACAACTAATGAAAAACTGTTTTTT. The chain recombines TRBV9 with TRBJ1-4; D is unresolved. V lost 4 bases, J lost 0 bases, and 7 bases lay in between. CDR1 is SGDLS, CDR2 YYNGEE, per germline. The CDR3 has 14 amino acids.

The chain carries TRBV6-1 and TRBJ1-2, with D maybe TRBD1 (5 bases). V was pared by 4 bases and J by 5 bases, with 11 bases between. The germline gives CDR1 MNHNS, CDR2 SASEGT. This CDR3 contains 13 residues. The CDR3 DNA reads TGTGCCAGCAGTGTGGTACAGGATTATGGCTACACCTTC. This encodes CASSVVQDYGYTF.